The 10 T cell receptor beta chains below come from one sample, sequenced in a study of early T cells in non-severe SARS-CoV-2 infection. Using its own MiXCR run on the 5' RACE reads, TCRdb lists one record per CDR3 protein. The sample consists of over 55,000 distinct CDR3 sequences, around 12% of them appearing once. Sequenced material: whole blood. These receptors were taken from an adult who was a healthcare worker with PCR-confirmed SARS-CoV-2 infection or an uninfected control (not recorded which).

This clonotype has at least ten counts. The V and J genes are TRBV11-2 and TRBJ1-1; unclear D gene. The germline CDR1 and CDR2 sequences are SGHAT and FQNNGV. Trimming left V 1 base short and J 4 bases short, with 7 bases between. This CDR3 contains 13 residues. CDR3 in amino acids: CASSLVKGTEAFF. CDR3 nucleotides: TGTGCCAGCAGCTTAGTAAAGGGCACTGAAGCTTTCTTT.

This clonotype was counted a few times. The CDR3 DNA reads TGTGCCAGCCGCCTTGGGACAGGGGATGGCTATGGCTACACCTTC. Amino acids: CASRLGTGDGYGYTF. The gene calls are TRBV6-1 and TRBJ1-2; TRBD1 matches at 10 bases. The CDR3 runs to 15 residues. V trimming: 8 bases; J trimming: 4 bases; junction bases outside the gene matches: 10. Germline loops: CDR1 MNHNS, CDR2 SASEGT.

This clonotype was observed at least ten times. The V and J genes are TRBV20-1 and TRBJ2-1, with D tentatively TRBD2 (7 bases). Trimming removed 4 bases at V and 7 bases at J, with 17 bases between. This CDR3 spans 14 amino acids. Germline V gene data show CDR1 as DFQATT and CDR2 as SNEGSKA (reference sequence). CDR3 DNA sequence: TGCAGTGCTACTATCGGGGGGCGGTGGAATGAGCAGTTCTTC. It codes for CSATIGGRWNEQFF.

The table lists this clonotype with a few counts. This chain links TRBV5-1 with TRBJ2-5; 9 bases are a match to TRBD2. After removal of 0 bases from V and 5 bases from J, the junction contained 11 bases not matched to a gene. Germline CDR1 reads SGHRS; CDR2 reads YFSETQ. CDR3 length: 17 residues. The DNA of the CDR3 is TGCGCCAGCAGCTTGGGACCCTCCGCGGGAGGGGAGGAGACCCAGTACTTC. Its translation: CASSLGPSAGGEETQYF.

A few counts support this clonotype. This CDR3 is CASSERADRGNQPQHF. The CDR3 nucleotides read TGTGCCAGCAGTGAGCGGGCTGACAGGGGGAATCAGCCCCAGCATTTT. This chain links TRBV2 with TRBJ1-5; 9 bases fit TRBD1. There are 16 residues in the CDR3. Trimming took 3 bases from V and 4 from J; bases not matched to a gene: 7. The germline V gene has CDR1 SNHLY and CDR2 FYNNEI.

The genes are TRBV3-1 and TRBJ2-7; D call uncertain. This CDR3 is 14 amino acids long. V was cut by 4 bases and J by 3 bases, with 13 bases left in between. From germline, CDR1 is LGHDT and CDR2 YNNKEL (reference sequence). This chain's CDR3 is CASSLDSGLYEQYF. The CDR3, as DNA: TGTGCCAGCAGCCTTGATTCGGGCCTCTACGAGCAGTACTTC.

This clonotype was observed many times. The chain uses TRBV7-9 and TRBJ1-6; 11 bases map to TRBD1. There are 14 residues in the CDR3. Germline lookup yields CDR1 SEHNR and CDR2 FQNEAQ (reference sequence). With 7 bases clipped from V and 9 bases from J, the junction kept 5 bases outside the gene matches. CDR3 in amino acids: CASNSDRGPSPLHF. The DNA of the CDR3 is TGTGCCAGCAACTCGGACAGGGGGCCTTCACCCCTCCACTTT.

The J gene is TRBJ2-3, the V gene TRBV20-1; the D is unclear. The germline V gene has CDR1 DFQATT and CDR2 SNEGSKA (reference sequence). The CDR3 loop spans 14 amino acids. Trimming cost V 0 bases and J 8 bases, with 15 bases left between them. CDR3 bases: TGCAGTGCTAGAGATCTGAGACCACCGGCTACGCAGTATTTT. It is translated as CSARDLRPPATQYF.

In this sample, this clonotype turned up many times. The rearrangement joins TRBV6-5 to TRBJ2-2; tentatively, D is TRBD2 (5 bases). The ends were cut back, 8 bases at V and 5 bases at J, with 21 bases in the middle. Per the germline V gene, CDR1 is MNHEY and CDR2 is SVGAGI. This CDR3 contains 16 residues. The CDR3 loop reads CASLRETGLTTGELFF. The CDR3 DNA is TGTGCCAGCTTGAGGGAAACGGGCCTTACTACCGGGGAGCTGTTTTTT.

This clonotype was recorded at least ten times. The chain has TRBV20-1 and TRBJ2-2; the D is unclear. The CDR3 is 14 amino acids. Trimming shortened V by 3 bases and J by 0 bases, and 8 bases separated the two germline ends. Germline lookup yields CDR1 DFQATT and CDR2 SNEGSKA (reference sequence). CDR3 DNA: TGCAGTGCTAGTCGAGGAGCGAACACCGGGGAGCTGTTTTTT. Translation gives CSASRGANTGELFF.